The 4 T cell receptor beta chains listed next were all sequenced from one sample in a study of cytomegalovirus exposure and HLA in healthy donors. Clones were sequenced by immunoSEQ multiplex PCR, and TCRdb holds only the in-frame ones, with some missing. The sample includes fewer than 70,000 clones, 90% of them seen just once. What was sequenced was PBMCs. These receptors came from a man aged 18 to 30 in good health and CMV-seronegative.

CDR3 sequence: CASSLSPLNRNYGYTF. The CDR3 DNA follows: TGTGCCAGCAGTTTATCCCCCCTCAACAGGAACTATGGCTACACCTTC. V and J are TRBV27 and TRBJ1-2, with a weak D call TRBD1 (5 bases). Per the germline V gene, CDR1 is MNHEY and CDR2 is SMNVEV (reference sequence). V lost 0 bases to trimming and J lost 2 bases, with 13 bases between them. The CDR3 loop spans 16 amino acids.

The gene calls are TRBV19 and TRBJ2-7, with a weak D call TRBD1 (5 bases). V lost 5 bases and J lost 0, with 11 bases in between. Per the germline V gene, CDR1 is LNHDA and CDR2 is SQIVND (reference sequence). The CDR3 consists of 14 residues. CDR3 DNA sequence: TGTGCCAGTAGTTCTCAGGGAACCTCCTACGAGCAGTACTTC. As protein: CASSSQGTSYEQYF.

The chain recombines TRBV2 with TRBJ2-7; perhaps TRBD1 as D (6 bases). CDR3 length equals 13 residues. Germline loops: CDR1 SNHLY, CDR2 FYNNEI. Trimming cost V 10 bases and J 6 bases, with 19 bases left between them. CDR3 DNA sequence: TGTGCCACCATTGCCGGGACACCAATCGAGCAGTACTTC. This gives the protein CATIAGTPIEQYF.

This clone was picked up a small number of times. The chain joins TRBV6-4 to TRBJ2-1; 8 nucleotides agree with TRBD2. The CDR3 extends over 15 amino acids. CDR1 is MRHNA, CDR2 SNTAGT, per germline. V shed 5 bases, J shed 12 bases, and the junction held 15 bases outside the gene matches. The CDR3 sequence: CASSPTSGSTGRQFF. CDR3 nucleotide sequence: TGTGCCAGCAGTCCTACTAGCGGATCTACTGGGAGGCAGTTCTTC.